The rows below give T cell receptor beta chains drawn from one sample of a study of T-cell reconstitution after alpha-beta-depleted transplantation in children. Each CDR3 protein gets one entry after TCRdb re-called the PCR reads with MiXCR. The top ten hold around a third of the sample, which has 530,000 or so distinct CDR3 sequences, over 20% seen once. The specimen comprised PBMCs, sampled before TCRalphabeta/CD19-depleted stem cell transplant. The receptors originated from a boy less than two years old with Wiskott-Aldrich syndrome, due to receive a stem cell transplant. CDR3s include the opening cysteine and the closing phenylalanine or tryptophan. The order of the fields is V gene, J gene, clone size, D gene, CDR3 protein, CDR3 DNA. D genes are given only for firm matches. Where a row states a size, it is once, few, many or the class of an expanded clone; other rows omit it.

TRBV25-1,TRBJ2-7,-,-,CASTQGGGTYEQYF,TGTGCCAGCACCCAAGGGGGGGGAACCTACGAGCAGTACTTC
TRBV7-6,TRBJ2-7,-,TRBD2,CASSLGGAGESYEQYF,TGTGCCAGCAGCTTAGGCGGCGCGGGAGAGTCCTACGAGCAGTACTTC
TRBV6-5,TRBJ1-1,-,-,CASSYDGTEAFF,TGTGCCAGCAGTTACGATGGCACTGAAGCTTTCTTT
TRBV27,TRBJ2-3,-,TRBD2,CASSSGLAGASKRYF,TGTGCCAGCAGTTCGGGACTAGCGGGAGCCAGTAAACGGTATTTT
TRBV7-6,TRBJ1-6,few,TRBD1,CASSTGQGGNSPLHF,TGTGCCAGCAGCACAGGACAGGGAGGCAATTCACCCCTCCACTTT
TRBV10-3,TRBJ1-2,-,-,CAISESPDKDGGYTF,TGTGCCATCAGTGAGTCCCCGGACAAAGACGGCGGCTACACCTTC
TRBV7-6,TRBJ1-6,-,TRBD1,CASSYGTGESPLHF,TGTGCCAGCAGCTACGGGACAGGCGAGTCACCCCTCCACTTT
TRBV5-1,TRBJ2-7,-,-,CASSFFGGTQNYEQYF,TGCGCCAGCAGCTTCTTTGGGGGGACGCAAAACTACGAGCAGTACTTC
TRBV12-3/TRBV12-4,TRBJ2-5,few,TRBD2,CASTGTSGRETQYF,TGTGCCAGCACCGGGACTAGCGGACGAGAGACCCAGTACTTC
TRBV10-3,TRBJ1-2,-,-,CAISSGISYGYTF,TGTGCCATCAGTTCAGGGATAAGCTATGGCTACACCTTC
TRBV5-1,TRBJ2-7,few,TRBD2,CASSLDREDGEQYF,TGCGCCAGCAGCTTGGACCGGGAGGACGGGGAGCAGTACTTC
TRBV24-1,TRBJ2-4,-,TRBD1,CATSDPGTGKNIQYF,TGTGCCACCAGTGATCCCGGGACAGGGAAAAACATTCAGTACTTC
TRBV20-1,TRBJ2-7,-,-,CSASPLSGYYEQYF,TGCAGTGCTAGTCCCCTATCGGGTTACTACGAGCAGTACTTC
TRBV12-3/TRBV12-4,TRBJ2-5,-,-,CASSYRPAAQETQYF,TGTGCCAGCAGTTATAGGCCCGCAGCCCAAGAGACCCAGTACTTC
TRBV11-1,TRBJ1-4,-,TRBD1,CASSRRGKGSTNEKLFF,TGTGCCAGCAGCCGCAGGGGGAAAGGCTCAACTAATGAAAAACTGTTTTTT
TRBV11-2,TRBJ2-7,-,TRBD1,CASSLKAGGSFEQYF,TGTGCCAGCAGCCTAAAAGCAGGGGGCTCATTCGAGCAGTACTTC
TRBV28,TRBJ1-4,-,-,CASSLYFEKLFF,TGTGCCAGCAGTTTATATTTTGAAAAACTGTTTTTT
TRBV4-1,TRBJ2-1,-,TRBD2,CASSPRPWTSGRYNEQFF,TGCGCCAGCAGCCCCAGACCATGGACTAGCGGGAGGTACAATGAGCAGTTCTTC